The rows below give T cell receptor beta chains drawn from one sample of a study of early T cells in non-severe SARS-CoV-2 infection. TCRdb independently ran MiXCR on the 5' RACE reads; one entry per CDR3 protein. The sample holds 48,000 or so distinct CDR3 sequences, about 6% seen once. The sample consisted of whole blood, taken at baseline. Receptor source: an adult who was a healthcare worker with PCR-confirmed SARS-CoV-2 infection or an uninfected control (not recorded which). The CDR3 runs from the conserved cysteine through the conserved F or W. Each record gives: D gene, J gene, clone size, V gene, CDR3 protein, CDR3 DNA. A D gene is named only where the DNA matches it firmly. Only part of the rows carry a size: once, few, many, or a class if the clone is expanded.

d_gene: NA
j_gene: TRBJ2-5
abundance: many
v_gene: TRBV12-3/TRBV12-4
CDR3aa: CASRTGYGTQTQYF
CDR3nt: TGTGCCAGCAGAACGGGCTACGGGACGCAGACCCAGTACTTC

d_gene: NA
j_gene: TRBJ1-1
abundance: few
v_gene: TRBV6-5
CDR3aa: CASSRMTNTEAFF
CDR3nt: TGTGCCAGCAGCCGGATGACGAACACTGAAGCTTTCTTT

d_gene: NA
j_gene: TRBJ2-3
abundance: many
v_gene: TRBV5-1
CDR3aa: CASSLYTDTQYF
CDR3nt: TGCGCCAGCAGCCTGTACACAGATACGCAGTATTTT

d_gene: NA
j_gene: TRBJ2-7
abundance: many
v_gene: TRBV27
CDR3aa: CASGEVPTYEQYF
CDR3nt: TGTGCCAGCGGGGAGGTTCCCACCTACGAGCAGTACTTC

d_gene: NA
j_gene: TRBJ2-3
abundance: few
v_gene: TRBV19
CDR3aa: CASSMKAWGTDTQYF
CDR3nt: TGTGCCAGTAGTATGAAAGCTTGGGGCACAGATACGCAGTATTTT

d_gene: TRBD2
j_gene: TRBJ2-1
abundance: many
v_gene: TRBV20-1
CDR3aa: CSAQRSPSGFNEQFF
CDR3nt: TGCAGTGCCCAAAGGTCGCCTAGCGGGTTCAATGAGCAGTTCTTC

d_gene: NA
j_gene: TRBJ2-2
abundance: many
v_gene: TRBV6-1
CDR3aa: CASSVQEANTGELFF
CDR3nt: TGTGCCAGCAGTGTGCAGGAGGCGAACACCGGGGAGCTGTTTTTT

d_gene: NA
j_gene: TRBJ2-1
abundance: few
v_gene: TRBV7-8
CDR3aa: CASSSRTGSYNEQFF
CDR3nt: TGTGCCAGCAGCTCTCGGACTGGCTCCTACAATGAGCAGTTCTTC

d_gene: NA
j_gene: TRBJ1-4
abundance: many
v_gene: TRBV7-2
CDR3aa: CASRPGRGPAEKLFF
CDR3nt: TGTGCCAGCAGACCTGGCCGGGGGCCTGCTGAAAAACTGTTTTTT

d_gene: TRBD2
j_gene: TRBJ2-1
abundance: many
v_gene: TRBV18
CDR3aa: CASSPQPSGRSYNEQFF
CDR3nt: TGTGCCAGCTCACCTCAACCTAGCGGGAGGTCCTACAATGAGCAGTTCTTC

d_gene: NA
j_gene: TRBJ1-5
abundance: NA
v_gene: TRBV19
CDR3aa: CASSFRQGNQPQHF
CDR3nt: TGTGCCAGTAGTTTTCGACAGGGCAATCAGCCCCAGCATTTT

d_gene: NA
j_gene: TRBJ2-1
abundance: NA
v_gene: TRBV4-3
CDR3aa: CASSQDVQWWETYNEQFF
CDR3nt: TGCGCCAGCAGCCAAGATGTGCAATGGTGGGAGACCTACAATGAGCAGTTCTTC

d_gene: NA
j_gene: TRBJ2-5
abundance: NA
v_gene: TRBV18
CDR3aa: CASSPGEETQYF
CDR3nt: TGTGCCAGCTCACCAGGAGAAGAGACCCAGTACTTC

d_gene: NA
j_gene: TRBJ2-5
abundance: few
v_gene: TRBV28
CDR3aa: CATVGNDDGTQYF
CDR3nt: TGTGCCACCGTGGGAAATGACGATGGGACCCAGTACTTC

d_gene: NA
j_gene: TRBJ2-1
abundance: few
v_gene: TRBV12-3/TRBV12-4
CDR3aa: CASRLGLGNEQFF
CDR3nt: TGTGCCAGCAGATTGGGACTGGGTAATGAGCAGTTCTTC

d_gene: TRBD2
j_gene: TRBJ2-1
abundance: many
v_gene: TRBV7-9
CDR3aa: CASSRSGLAGNYNEQFF
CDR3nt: TGTGCCAGCAGCCGCTCCGGACTAGCGGGAAACTACAATGAGCAGTTCTTC

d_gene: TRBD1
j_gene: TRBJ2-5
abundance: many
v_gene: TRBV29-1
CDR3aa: CSVEGDRAETQYF
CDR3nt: TGCAGCGTTGAAGGTGACAGGGCGGAGACCCAGTACTTC

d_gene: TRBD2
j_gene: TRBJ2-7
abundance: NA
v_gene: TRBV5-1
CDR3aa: CASSSTGGSYEQYF
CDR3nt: TGCGCCAGCAGCTCAACGGGAGGTTCCTACGAGCAGTACTTC

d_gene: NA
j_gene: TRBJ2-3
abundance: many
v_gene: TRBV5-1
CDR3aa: CASSHSGQTDTQYF
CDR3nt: TGCGCCAGCAGCCACTCGGGTCAAACAGATACGCAGTATTTT

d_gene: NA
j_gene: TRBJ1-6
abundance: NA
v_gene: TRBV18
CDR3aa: CASSVKGGGNSPLHF
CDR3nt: TGTGCCAGCTCAGTGAAGGGGGGTGGCAATTCACCCCTCCACTTT

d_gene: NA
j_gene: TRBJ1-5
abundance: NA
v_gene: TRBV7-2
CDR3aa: CASSLVLSDNQPQHF
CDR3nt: TGTGCCAGCAGCTTAGTATTGTCGGACAATCAGCCCCAGCATTTT

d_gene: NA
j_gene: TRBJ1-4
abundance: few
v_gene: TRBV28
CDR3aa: CASTLHATNEKLFF
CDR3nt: TGTGCCAGCACTCTACATGCAACTAATGAAAAACTGTTTTTT

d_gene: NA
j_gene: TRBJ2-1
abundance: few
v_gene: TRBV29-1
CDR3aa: CSANDGADEQFF
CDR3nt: TGCAGCGCGAACGATGGGGCAGATGAGCAGTTCTTC

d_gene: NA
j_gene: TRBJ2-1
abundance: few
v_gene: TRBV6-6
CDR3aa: CASSQGRRRGEQFF
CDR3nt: TGTGCCAGCAGCCAGGGACGTCGGCGGGGTGAGCAGTTCTTC

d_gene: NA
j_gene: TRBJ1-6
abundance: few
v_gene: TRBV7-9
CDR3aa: CASTWGLYNSPLHF
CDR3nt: TGTGCCAGCACCTGGGGCCTGTATAATTCACCCCTCCACTTT

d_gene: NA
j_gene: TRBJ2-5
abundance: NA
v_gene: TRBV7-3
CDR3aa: CASSLTAQETQYF
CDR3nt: TGTGCCAGCAGCTTAACCGCTCAAGAGACCCAGTACTTC

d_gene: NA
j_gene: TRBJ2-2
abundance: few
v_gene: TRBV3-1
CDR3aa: CASSHHGARNTGELFF
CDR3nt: TGTGCCAGCAGCCATCATGGGGCTAGGAACACCGGGGAGCTGTTTTTT

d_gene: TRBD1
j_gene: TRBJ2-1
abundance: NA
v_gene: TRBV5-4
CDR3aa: CAFTGASSYNEQFF
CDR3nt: TGTGCCTTTACAGGGGCGAGCTCCTACAATGAGCAGTTCTTC

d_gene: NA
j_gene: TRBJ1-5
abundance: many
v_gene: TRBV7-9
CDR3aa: CASSHVRGSTWSNQPQHF
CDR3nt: TGTGCCAGCAGCCACGTCCGGGGTAGCACGTGGAGCAATCAGCCCCAGCATTTT

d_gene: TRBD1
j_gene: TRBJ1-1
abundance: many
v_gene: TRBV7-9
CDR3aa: CASSADTGEGTEAFF
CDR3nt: TGTGCCAGCAGCGCCGATACAGGGGAGGGAACTGAAGCTTTCTTT

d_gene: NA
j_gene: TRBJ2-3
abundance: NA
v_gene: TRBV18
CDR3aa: CASSDSKRSTDTQYF
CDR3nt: TGTGCCAGCTCAGACTCCAAGCGGAGCACAGATACGCAGTATTTT

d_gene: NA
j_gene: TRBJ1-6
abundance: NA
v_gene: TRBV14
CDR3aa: CASSQVIGSPLHF
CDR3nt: TGTGCCAGCAGCCAAGTAATAGGCTCACCCCTCCACTTT

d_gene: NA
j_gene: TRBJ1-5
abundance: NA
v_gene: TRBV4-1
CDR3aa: CASSQGRGLADQPQHF
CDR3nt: TGCGCCAGCAGCCAGGGGAGGGGACTAGCGGATCAGCCCCAGCATTTT

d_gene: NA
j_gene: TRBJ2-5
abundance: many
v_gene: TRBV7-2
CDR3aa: CASSSAAAPETQYF
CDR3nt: TGTGCCAGCAGCTCAGCTGCTGCGCCAGAGACCCAGTACTTC

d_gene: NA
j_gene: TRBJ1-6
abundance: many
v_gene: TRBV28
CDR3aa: CASSLSQGSYSPLHF
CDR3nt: TGTGCCAGCAGTTTAAGCCAGGGTAGTTATTCACCCCTCCACTTT

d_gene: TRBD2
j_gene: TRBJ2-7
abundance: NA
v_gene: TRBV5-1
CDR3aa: CASRPLAGGYEQYF
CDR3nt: TGCGCCAGCAGACCTCTAGCGGGAGGCTACGAGCAGTACTTC

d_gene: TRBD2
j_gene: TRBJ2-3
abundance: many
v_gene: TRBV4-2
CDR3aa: CASSPQAGEGTDTQYF
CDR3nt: TGTGCCAGCAGCCCCCAAGCGGGAGAGGGCACAGATACGCAGTATTTT

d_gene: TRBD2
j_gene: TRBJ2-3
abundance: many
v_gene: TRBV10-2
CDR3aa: CASSERVAGVGTDTQYF
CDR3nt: TGCGCCAGCAGTGAAAGGGTAGCGGGAGTAGGAACAGATACGCAGTATTTT

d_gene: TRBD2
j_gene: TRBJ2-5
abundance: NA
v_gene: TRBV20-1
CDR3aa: CSAKSLAGETQYF
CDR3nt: TGCAGTGCTAAGAGTCTAGCGGGAGAGACCCAGTACTTC